This TCR beta chain was identified in a study of T cell repertoires in cytomegalovirus infection. Study-level background: CMV epitopes in the study were HLA-C-restricted (recently identified) and HLA-B-restricted (well studied). Study-level results: The ex vivo response was dominated by HLA-C-restricted CMV-specific TCR beta clonotypes.

A single count supports this clonotype. Its antigen is currently unknown. TCRdb passed the reads through MiXCR, listing each CDR3 protein once. The data contain roughly 920,000 distinct CDR3 sequences, around 30% of them seen just once; the ten biggest clones take up about an eighth. The CDR3 is 13 amino acids. The V end lost 3 bases, the J end lost 4 bases, and 12 bases lay between the germline ends. Per germline, CDR1 DFQATT and CDR2 SNEGSKA (reference sequence). The chain couples TRBV20-1 to TRBJ1-2; tentatively, D is TRBD1 (6 bases). This TCR was recovered from a human donor in good health (CMV status not recorded). Some clones in this sample may be carry-over from other donors' samples. The specimen was cultured CD8+ T cells from PBMCs, collected from culture after CMV antigen stimulation. CDR3 region: CSASGQGPYGYTF. Here the CDR3 DNA reads TGCAGTGCTAGTGGGCAGGGGCCCTATGGCTACACCTTC.